The present T cell receptor beta chain was sequenced within a study of metastatic and nonmetastatic thyroid tumors. Study in general: Both malignant and benign thyroid patients supplied peripheral blood and tumor or nodule tissue samples, across which the repertoires of these patients were then compared.

Findings and limits, study-wide: Benign nodules were reported to have significantly lower TCR beta diversity than malignant thyroid tumors, in blood and tumor.

No patient had received any treatment before thyroid surgery. In the original analysis: For papillary thyroid cancer, a distant-metastasis classifier was constructed from CDR3 differences observed across clinicopathological groups. Through MiXCR, TCRdb re-clonotyped the PCR reads. These V and J calls derive from TCRdb rather than the authors' analysis. The table lists about 36,000 clones, around 21% of them singletons. Germline V gives CDR1 SEHNR, CDR2 FQNEAQ (reference sequence). The CDR3 is 14 amino acids. Trimming pared 5 bases from V and 4 bases from J, leaving 12 bases between. Comment on this clone: The antigen is not known. A clone one base away is much larger, so this may be a read error.

The gene calls are TRBV7-9 and TRBJ2-1; possibly TRBD2 for D (6 bases). The sequenced sample consisted of blood. This TCR came from a female donor with papillary thyroid cancer or a benign thyroid nodule (not recorded which). Some clones in this sample may be carry-over from other donors' samples. CDR3 in DNA: TGTGCCAGCAGCCTCTCCAGCGGGTACAATGAGCAGTTCTTC. It is translated as CASSLSSGYNEQFF.